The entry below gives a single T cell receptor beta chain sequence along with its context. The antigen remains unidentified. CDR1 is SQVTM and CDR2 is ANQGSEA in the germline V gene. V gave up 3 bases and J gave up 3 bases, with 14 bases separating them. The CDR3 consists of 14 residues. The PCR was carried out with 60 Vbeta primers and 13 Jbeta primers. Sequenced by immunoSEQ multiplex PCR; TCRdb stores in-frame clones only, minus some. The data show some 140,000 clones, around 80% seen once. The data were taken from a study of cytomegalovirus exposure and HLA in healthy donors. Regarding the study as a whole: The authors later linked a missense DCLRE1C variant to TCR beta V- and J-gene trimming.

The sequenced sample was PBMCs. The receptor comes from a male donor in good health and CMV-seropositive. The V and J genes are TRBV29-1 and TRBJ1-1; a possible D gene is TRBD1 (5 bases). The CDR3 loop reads CSVDSGDSDTEAFF. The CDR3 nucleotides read TGCAGCGTTGATTCGGGGGACTCGGACACTGAAGCTTTCTTT.